This T cell receptor beta chain originates from a study of blood T cell repertoires in COVID-19. Trimming took 0 bases from V and 5 from J, leaving 28 bases between them. The CDR3 is 19 residues long. Germline CDR1 is GTSNPN and CDR2 is SVGIG (reference sequence). This clone has a single count. Produced via immunoSEQ multiplex PCR; TCRdb's table is partial and in-frame only. Of 250,000 to 350,000 clones in the sample, 80% to 90% were seen once. The chain is built from TRBV30 and TRBJ1-2; TRBD1 might be the D (6 bases). The sequence derives from a woman in her forties or fifties with acute or convalescent COVID-19. The sequenced sample consisted of peripheral blood. CDR3 protein: CAWSVRAWFTGTPLYGYTF. The CDR3 nucleotides read TGTGCCTGGAGTGTAAGGGCCTGGTTTACAGGGACCCCTTTGTATGGCTACACCTTC.